These T cell receptor beta chains were read from a single sample in a study of T cells in Graves' hyperthyroidism and ophthalmopathy. TCRdb used MiXCR to reprocess the multiplex PCR reads, holding one entry per CDR3 protein. This table holds about 740,000 distinct CDR3 sequences, 14% found once. Sequenced: blood. The receptors shown here come from a woman aged 18-35 years with Graves' hyperthyroidism. The CDR3 runs from the conserved cysteine through the conserved F or W.

TRBJ1-4 TRBV18 CASSPRRVATNEKLFF
TRBJ2-7 TRBV19 CASSPSRLAGGSYEQYF
TRBJ2-5 TRBV7-9 CASRKPGLETQYF
TRBJ2-3 TRBV29-1 CSVEGTARSGTDTQYF
TRBJ1-2 TRBV18 CASSPEAASNYGYTF
TRBJ2-3 TRBV5-1 CASSLSGNADTQYF
TRBJ1-1 TRBV6-5 CASSYDFGTEAFF
TRBJ2-5 TRBV30 CAWSPAQETQYF
TRBJ2-1 TRBV19 CASMTGVRGEQFF
TRBJ2-7 TRBV15 CATSRDTGSYYEQYF
TRBJ2-7 TRBV2 CASSVVGFLGGEQYF
TRBJ2-5 TRBV28 CATLERGQTQYF
TRBJ2-1 TRBV4-2 CASSQRSGTSYNEQFF
TRBJ2-7 TRBV28 CASSFPLRDAAYEQYF
TRBJ2-1 TRBV27 CASRGNPGQGRTVSSYNEQFF